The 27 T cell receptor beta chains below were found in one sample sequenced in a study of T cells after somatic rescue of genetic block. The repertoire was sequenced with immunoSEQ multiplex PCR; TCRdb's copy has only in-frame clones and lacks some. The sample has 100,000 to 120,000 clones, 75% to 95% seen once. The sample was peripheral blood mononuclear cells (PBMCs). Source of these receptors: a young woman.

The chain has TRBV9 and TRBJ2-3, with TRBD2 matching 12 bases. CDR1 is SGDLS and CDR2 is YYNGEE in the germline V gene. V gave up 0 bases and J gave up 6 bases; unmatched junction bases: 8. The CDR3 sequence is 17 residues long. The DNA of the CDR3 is TGTGCCAGCAGCGTAGACCCTAGCGGGGGGGCTATTGATACGCAGTATTTT. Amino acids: CASSVDPSGGAIDTQYF.

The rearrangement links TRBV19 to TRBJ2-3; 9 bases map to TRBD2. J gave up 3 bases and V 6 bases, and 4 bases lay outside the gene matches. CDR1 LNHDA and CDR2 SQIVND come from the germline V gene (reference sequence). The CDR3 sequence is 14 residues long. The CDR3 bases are TGTGCCAGTAGACAGACTAGCGGTACAGATACGCAGTATTTT. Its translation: CASRQTSGTDTQYF.

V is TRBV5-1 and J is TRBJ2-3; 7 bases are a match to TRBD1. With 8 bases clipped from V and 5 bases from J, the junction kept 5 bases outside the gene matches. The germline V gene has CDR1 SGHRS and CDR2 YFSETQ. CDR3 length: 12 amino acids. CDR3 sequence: CASRTGQDTQYF. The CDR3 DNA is TGCGCCAGTCGGACAGGTCAAGATACGCAGTATTTT. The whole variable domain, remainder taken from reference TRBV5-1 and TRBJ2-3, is KAGVTQTPRYLIKTRGQQVTLSCSPISGHRSVSWYQQTPGQGLQFLFEYFSETQRNKGNFPGRFSGRQFSNSRSEMNVSTLELGDSALYLCASRTGQDTQYFGPGTRLTVL.

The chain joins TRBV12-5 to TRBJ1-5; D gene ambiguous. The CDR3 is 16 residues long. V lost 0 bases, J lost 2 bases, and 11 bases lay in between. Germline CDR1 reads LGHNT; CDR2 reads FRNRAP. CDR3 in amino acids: CASGLVGWNGNQPQHF. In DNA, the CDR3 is TGTGCTAGTGGTTTGGTAGGGTGGAACGGCAATCAGCCCCAGCATTTT.

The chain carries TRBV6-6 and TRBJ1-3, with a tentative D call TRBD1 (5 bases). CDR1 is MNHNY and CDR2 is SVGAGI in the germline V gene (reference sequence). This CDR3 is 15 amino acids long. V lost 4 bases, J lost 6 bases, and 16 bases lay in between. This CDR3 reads CASSSVRDRSNTIYF. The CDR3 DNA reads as TGTGCCAGCAGTTCCGTCCGGGACCGGTCAAACACCATATATTTT.

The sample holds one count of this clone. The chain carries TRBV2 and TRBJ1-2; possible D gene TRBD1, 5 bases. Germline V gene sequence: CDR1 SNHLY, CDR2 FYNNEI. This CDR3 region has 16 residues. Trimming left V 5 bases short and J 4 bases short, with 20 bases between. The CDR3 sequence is CASSSGFAGLSYGYTF. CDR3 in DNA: TGTGCCAGCAGTTCGGGATTCGCAGGGCTGAGCTATGGCTACACCTTC.

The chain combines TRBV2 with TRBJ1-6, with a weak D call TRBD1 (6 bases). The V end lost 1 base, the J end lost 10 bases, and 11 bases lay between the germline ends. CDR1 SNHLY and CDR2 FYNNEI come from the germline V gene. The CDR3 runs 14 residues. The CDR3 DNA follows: TGTGCCAGCAGTGAAGGGGGGGCGTGGTCACCCCTCCACTTT. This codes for CASSEGGAWSPLHF.

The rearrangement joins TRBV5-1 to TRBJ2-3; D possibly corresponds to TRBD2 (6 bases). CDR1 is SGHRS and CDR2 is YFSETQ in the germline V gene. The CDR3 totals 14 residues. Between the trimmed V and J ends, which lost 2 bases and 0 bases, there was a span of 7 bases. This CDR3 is CASSFGLSTDTQYF. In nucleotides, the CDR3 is TGCGCCAGCAGCTTCGGACTAAGCACAGATACGCAGTATTTT. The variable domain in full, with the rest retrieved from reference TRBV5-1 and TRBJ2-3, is KAGVTQTPRYLIKTRGQQVTLSCSPISGHRSVSWYQQTPGQGLQFLFEYFSETQRNKGNFPGRFSGRQFSNSRSEMNVSTLELGDSALYLCASSFGLSTDTQYFGPGTRLTVL.

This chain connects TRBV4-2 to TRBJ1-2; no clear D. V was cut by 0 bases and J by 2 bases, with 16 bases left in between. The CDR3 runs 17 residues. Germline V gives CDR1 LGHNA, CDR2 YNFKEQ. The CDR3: CASSQDFSPDHNYGYTF. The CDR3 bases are TGTGCCAGCAGCCAAGATTTTTCTCCGGACCACAACTATGGCTACACCTTC.

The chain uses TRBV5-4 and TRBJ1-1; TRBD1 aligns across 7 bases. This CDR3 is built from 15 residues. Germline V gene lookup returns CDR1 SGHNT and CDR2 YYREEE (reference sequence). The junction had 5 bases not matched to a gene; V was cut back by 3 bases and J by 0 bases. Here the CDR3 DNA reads TGTGCCAGCAGCTACCCGGGACAGATGAACACTGAAGCTTTCTTT. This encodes CASSYPGQMNTEAFF. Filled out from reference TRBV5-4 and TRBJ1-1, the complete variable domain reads ETGVTQSPTHLIKTRGQQVTLRCSSQSGHNTVSWYQQALGQGPQFIFQYYREEENGRGNFPPRFSGLQFPNYSSELNVNALELDDSALYLCASSYPGQMNTEAFFGQGTRLTVV.

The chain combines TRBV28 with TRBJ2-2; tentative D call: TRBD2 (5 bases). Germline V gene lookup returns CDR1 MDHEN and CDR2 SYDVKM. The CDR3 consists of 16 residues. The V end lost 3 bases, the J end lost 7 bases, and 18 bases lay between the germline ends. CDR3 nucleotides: TGTGCCAGCAGTTTGACTTCTTCGGGGTTGAGCGGGGAGCTGTTTTTT. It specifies CASSLTSSGLSGELFF.

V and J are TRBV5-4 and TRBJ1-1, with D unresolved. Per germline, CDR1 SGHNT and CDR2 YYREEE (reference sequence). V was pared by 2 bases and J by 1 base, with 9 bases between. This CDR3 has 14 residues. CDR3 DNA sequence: TGTGCCAGCAGCTTCCAACAGAAGAACACTGAAGCTTTCTTT. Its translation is CASSFQQKNTEAFF.

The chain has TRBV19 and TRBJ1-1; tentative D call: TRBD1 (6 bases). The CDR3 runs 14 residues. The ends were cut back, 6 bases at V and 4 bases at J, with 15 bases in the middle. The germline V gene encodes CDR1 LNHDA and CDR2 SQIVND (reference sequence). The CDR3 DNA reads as TGTGCCAGTAGCGAGGGGAGGGGGAGCACTGAAGCTTTCTTT. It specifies CASSEGRGSTEAFF.

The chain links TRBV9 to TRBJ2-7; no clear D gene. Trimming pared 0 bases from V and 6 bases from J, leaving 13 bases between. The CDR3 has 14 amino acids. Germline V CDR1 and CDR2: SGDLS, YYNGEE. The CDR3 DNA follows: TGTGCCAGCAGCGTAGTTAAGCCGGGCCGCGAGCAGTACTTC. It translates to CASSVVKPGREQYF. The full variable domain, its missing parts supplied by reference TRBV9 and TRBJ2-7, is DSGVTQTPKHLITATGQRVTLRCSPRSGDLSVYWYQQSLDQGLQFLIQYYNGEERAKGNILERFSAQQFPDLHSELNLSSLELGDSALYFCASSVVKPGREQYFGPGTRLTVT.

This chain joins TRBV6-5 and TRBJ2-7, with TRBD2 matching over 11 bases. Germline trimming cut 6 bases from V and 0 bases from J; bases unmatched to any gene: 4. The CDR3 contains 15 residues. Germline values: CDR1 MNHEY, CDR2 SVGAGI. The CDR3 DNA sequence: TGTGCCAGCAGGCCGGGACTAGCGGCCTCCTACGAGCAGTACTTC. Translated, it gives CASRPGLAASYEQYF.

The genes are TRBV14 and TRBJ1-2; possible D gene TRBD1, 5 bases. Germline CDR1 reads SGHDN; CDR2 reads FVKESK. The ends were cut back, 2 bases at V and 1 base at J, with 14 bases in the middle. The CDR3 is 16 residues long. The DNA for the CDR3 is TGTGCCAGCAGCCAAATCGGAGGACACAGTAACTATGGCTACACCTTC. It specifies CASSQIGGHSNYGYTF.

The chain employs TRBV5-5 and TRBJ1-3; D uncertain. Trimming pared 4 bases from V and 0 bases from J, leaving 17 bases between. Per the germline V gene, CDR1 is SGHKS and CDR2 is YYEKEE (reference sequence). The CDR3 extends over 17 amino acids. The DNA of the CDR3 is TGTGCCAGCAGCGGGTCGCGAGTAAGGAGCTCTGGAAACACCATATATTTT. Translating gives CASSGSRVRSSGNTIYF. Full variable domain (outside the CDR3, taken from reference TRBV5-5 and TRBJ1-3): DAGVTQSPTHLIKTRGQQVTLRCSPISGHKSVSWYQQVLGQGPQFIFQYYEKEERGRGNFPDRFSARQFPNYSSELNVNALLLGDSALYLCASSGSRVRSSGNTIYFGEGSWLTVV.

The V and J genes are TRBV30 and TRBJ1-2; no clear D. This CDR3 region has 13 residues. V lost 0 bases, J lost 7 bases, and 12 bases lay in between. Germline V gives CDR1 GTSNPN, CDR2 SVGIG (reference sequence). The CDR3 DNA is TGTGCCTGGAGTGTAGTGTCAGGAGGTGGCTACACCTTC. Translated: CAWSVVSGGGYTF.

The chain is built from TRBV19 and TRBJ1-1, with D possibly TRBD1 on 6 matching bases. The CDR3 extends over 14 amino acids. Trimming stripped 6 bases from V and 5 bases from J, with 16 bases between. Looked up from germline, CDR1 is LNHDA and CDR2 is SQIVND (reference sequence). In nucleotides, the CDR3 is TGTGCCAGTAGCCGGCAGGGGTCCGCGACTGAAGCTTTCTTT. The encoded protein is CASSRQGSATEAFF.

The CDR3 DNA reads as TGTGCCAGAAGCTTGAATTGGCGGAGTTCGGAGACCCAGTACTTC. It codes for CARSLNWRSSETQYF. The gene calls are TRBV5-3 and TRBJ2-5, with D uncertain. TRBV5-3 is designated an ORF whose function remains uncertain. The CDR3 totals 15 residues. V lost 1 base to trimming and J lost 5 bases, with 15 bases between them.

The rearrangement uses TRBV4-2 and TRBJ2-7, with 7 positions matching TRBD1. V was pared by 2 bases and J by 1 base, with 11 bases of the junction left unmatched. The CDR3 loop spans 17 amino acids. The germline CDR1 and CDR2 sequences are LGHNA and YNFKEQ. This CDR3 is CASSQTSTGDWSYEQYF. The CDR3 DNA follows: TGTGCCAGCAGCCAAACCAGTACAGGGGATTGGTCCTACGAGCAGTACTTC.

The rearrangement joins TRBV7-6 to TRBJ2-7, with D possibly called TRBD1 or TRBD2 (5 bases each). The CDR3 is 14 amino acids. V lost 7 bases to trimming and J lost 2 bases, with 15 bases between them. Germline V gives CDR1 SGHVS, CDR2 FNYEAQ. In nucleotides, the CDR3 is TGTGCCAGCACCCTGGGACCGCCAACCTACGAGCAGTACTTC. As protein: CASTLGPPTYEQYF.

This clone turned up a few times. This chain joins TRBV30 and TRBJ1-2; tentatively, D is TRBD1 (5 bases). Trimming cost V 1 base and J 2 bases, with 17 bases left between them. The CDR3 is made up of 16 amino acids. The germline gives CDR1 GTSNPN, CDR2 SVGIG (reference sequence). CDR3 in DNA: TGTGCCTGGAGTGACCTCGGGGCCTCATTAAACTATGGCTACACCTTC. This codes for CAWSDLGASLNYGYTF. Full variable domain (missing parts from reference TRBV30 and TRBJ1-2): SQTIHQWPATLVQPVGSPLSLECTVEGTSNPNLYWYRQAAGRGLQLLFYSVGIGQISSEVPQNLSASRPQDRQFILSSKKLLLSDSGFYLCAWSDLGASLNYGYTFGSGTRLTVV.

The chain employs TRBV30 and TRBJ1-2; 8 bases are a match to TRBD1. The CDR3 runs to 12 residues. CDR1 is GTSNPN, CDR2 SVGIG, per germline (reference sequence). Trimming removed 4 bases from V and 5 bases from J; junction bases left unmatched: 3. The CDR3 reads CAWTQGAYGYTF. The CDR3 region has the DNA TGTGCCTGGACCCAGGGGGCGTATGGCTACACCTTC.

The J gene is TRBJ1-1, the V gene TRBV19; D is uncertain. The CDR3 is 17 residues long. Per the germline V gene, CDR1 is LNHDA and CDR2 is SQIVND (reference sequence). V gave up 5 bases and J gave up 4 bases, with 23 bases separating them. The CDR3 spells CASSPRQGRALSTEAFF. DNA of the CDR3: TGTGCCAGTAGTCCCCGACAAGGTCGGGCATTGTCCACTGAAGCTTTCTTT.

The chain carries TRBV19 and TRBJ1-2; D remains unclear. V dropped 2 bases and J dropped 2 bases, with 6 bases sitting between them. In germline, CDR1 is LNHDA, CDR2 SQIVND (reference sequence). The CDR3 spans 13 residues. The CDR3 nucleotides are TGTGCCAGTAGTATATCCAGAAACTATGGCTACACCTTC. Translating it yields CASSISRNYGYTF.

CDR3 in DNA: TGTGCCAGCGGGGTGGGACGCTCCTACAATGAGCAGTTCTTC. It is translated as CASGVGRSYNEQFF. V usage is TRBV19 and J usage is TRBJ2-1; perhaps D is TRBD1 or TRBD2 (5 bases each). This CDR3 is built from 14 residues. The V gene lost 9 bases and the J gene lost 0 bases, with 12 bases spanning the gap. Germline V gene lookup returns CDR1 LNHDA and CDR2 SQIVND (reference sequence).